Following are 6 T cell receptor beta chains from one sample sequenced in a study of cytomegalovirus exposure and HLA in healthy donors. The study ran its PCR with 60 Vbeta and 13 Jbeta primers. Clones were read by immunoSEQ multiplex PCR, and TCRdb kept only the in-frame ones, dropping some. This table has 50,000 to 60,000 clones, about 80% appearing once. Sequencing was performed on PBMCs. Source of these receptors: a female donor in good health and CMV-seronegative.

This chain joins TRBV5-5 and TRBJ1-1; D ambiguous. CDR3 size: 14 residues. The V gene lost 0 bases and the J gene lost 1 base, with 7 bases spanning the gap. CDR1 SGHKS and CDR2 YYEKEE come from the germline V gene (reference sequence). The CDR3: CASSLEQANTEAFF. CDR3 nucleotides: TGTGCCAGCAGCTTGGAGCAGGCGAACACTGAAGCTTTCTTT.

The rearrangement links TRBV5-4 to TRBJ2-2; 8 bases fit TRBD2. The germline CDR1 and CDR2 sequences are SGHNT and YYREEE (reference sequence). CDR3 size: 16 residues. Trimming cost V 0 bases and J 5 bases; bases outside gene matches: 6. In nucleotides, the CDR3 is TGTGCCAGCAGCTTGGGGGTAGCGGGGAAGACCGGGGAGCTGTTTTTT. It specifies CASSLGVAGKTGELFF.

The chain employs TRBV7-2 and TRBJ1-3; 8 bases agree with TRBD1. After removal of 5 bases from V and 2 bases from J, the junction contained 8 bases not matched to a gene. CDR3 length equals 16 residues. Germline values: CDR1 SGHTA, CDR2 FQGNSA. Here the CDR3 DNA reads TGTGCCAGCAGCGTACGCAGGGGGCATACTGGAAACACCATATATTTT. It encodes CASSVRRGHTGNTIYF.

This chain connects TRBV5-1 to TRBJ2-3; 11 bases align to TRBD2. After removal of 8 bases from V and 2 bases from J, the junction contained 13 bases not matched to a gene. Germline CDR1 reads SGHRS; CDR2 reads YFSETQ. The CDR3 runs to 17 residues. The CDR3 reads CASCYSGTSGFTDTQYF. DNA of the CDR3: TGCGCCAGTTGTTACTCGGGGACTAGCGGCTTCACAGATACGCAGTATTTT.

The J gene is TRBJ2-1, the V gene TRBV9; the match to TRBD2 covers 10 bases. Trimming removed 0 bases from V and 5 bases from J; junction bases left unmatched: 5. CDR1 SGDLS and CDR2 YYNGEE come from the germline V gene. This CDR3 region has 16 residues. CDR3: CASSVVVAGGHNEQFF. The CDR3 nucleotides read TGTGCCAGCAGCGTAGTCGTAGCGGGGGGACACAATGAGCAGTTCTTC.

This clone was recorded a few times. The genes are TRBV6-5 and TRBJ1-1; 11 bases fit TRBD1. Germline lookup yields CDR1 MNHEY and CDR2 SVGAGI. Trimming took 6 bases from V and 2 from J; bases not matched to a gene: 2. CDR3 length: 14 residues. The CDR3 reads CASRGQGVNTEAFF. As DNA, the CDR3 is TGTGCCAGCAGGGGACAGGGGGTTAACACTGAAGCTTTCTTT.